This T cell receptor (beta chain) was sequenced for a study of CD4 T cells in relation to SARS-CoV-2 and coronaviruses. Data came from immunoSEQ multiplex PCR; TCRdb stores just in-frame clones and leaves some out. The sample includes around 11,000 clones, around 83% of them seen just once. Unexposed donor CD4+ T cells date from about 2011-2018, before the COVID-19 pandemic. The cells were cultured for about ten days before CD4+ T cells were isolated. This clone was detected only a few times. What it binds is unknown. J was trimmed by 0 bases and V by 4 bases; bases with no gene match: 3. In germline, CDR1 is SGHRS, CDR2 YFSETQ. The CDR3 extends over 15 amino acids.

The V gene is TRBV5-1, the J gene TRBJ1-3, with 8 bases lining up with TRBD1. The receptor was derived from a human donor in good health. Sample: CD4+ T cells from PBMCs, cultured in vitro. The CDR3 nucleotides are TGCGCCAGCAGCACGGGACAGGCCTCTGGAAACACCATATATTTT. Protein: CASSTGQASGNTIYF.